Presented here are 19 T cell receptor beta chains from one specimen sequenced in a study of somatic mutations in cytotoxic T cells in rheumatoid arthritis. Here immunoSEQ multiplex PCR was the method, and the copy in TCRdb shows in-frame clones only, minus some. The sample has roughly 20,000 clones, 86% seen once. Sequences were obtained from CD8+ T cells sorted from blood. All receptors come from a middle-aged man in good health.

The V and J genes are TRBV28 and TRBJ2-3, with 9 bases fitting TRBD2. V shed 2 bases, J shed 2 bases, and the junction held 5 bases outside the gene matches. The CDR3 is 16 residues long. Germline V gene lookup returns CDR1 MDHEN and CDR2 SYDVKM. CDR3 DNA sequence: TGTGCCAGCAGTTTAGTAGCGGGAGTCAACACAGATACGCAGTATTTT. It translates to CASSLVAGVNTDTQYF.

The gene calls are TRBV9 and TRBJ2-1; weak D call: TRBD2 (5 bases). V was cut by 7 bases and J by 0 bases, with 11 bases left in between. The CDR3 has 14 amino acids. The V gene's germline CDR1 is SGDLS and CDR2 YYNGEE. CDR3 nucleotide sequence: TGTGCCAGCGGACTCCCAATCTCCTACAATGAGCAGTTCTTC. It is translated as CASGLPISYNEQFF.

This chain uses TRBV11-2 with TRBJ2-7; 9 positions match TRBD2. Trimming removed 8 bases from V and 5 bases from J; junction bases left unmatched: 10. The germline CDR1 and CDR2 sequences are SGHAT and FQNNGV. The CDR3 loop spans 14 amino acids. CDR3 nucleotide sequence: TGTGCCAGCTCAGTCTCGGTAGCGGGAGACGAGCAGTACTTC. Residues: CASSVSVAGDEQYF.

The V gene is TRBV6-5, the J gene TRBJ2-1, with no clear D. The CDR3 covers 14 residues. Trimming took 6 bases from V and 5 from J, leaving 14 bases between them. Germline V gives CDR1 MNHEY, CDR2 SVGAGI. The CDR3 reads CASSRPLTDNEQFF. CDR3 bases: TGTGCCAGCAGCCGACCCCTTACCGACAATGAGCAGTTCTTC.

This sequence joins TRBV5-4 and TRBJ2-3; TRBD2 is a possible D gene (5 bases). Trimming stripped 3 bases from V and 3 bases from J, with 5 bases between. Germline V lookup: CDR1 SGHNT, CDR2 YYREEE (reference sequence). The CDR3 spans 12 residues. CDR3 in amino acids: CASSSGTDTQYF. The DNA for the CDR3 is TGTGCCAGCAGCTCGGGGACAGATACGCAGTATTTT.

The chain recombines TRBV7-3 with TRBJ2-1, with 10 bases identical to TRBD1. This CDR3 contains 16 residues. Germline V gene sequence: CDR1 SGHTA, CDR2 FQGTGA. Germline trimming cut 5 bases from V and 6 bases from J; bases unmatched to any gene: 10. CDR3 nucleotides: TGTGCCAGCAGCACCCACCGGACAGGGGGAATCAATGAGCAGTTCTTC. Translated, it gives CASSTHRTGGINEQFF.

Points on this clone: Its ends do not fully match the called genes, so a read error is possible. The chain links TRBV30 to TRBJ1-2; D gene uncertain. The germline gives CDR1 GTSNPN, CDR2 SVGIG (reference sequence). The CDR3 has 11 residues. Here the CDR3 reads CARSHQPEVTF. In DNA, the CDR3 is TGTGCCCGGAGTCACCAGCCTGAGGTAACCTTC.

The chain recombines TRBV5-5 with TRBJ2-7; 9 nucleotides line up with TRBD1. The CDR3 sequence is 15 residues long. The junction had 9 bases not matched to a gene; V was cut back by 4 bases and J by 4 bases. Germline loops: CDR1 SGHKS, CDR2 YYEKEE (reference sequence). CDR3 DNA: TGTGCCAGCAGCCGTGAAGACAGGGGGAGATACGAGCAGTACTTC. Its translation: CASSREDRGRYEQYF.

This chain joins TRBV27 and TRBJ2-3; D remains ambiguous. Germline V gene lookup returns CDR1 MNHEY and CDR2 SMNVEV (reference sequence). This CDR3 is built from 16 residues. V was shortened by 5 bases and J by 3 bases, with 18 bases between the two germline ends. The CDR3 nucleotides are TGTGCCAGCAGTCCAACCTCGTGGGAAGGAACAGATACGCAGTATTTT. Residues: CASSPTSWEGTDTQYF.

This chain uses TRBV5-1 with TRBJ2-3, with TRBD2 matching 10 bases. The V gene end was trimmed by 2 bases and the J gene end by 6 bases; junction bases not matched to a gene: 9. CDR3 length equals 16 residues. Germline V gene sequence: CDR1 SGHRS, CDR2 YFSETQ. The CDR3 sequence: CASSFRSGRAVDTQYF. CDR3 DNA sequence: TGCGCCAGCAGCTTCCGGAGCGGGAGGGCCGTCGATACGCAGTATTTT.

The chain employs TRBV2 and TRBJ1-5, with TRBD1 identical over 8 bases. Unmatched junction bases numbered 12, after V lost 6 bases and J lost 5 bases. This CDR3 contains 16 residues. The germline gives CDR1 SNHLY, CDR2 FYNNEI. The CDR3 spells CASSTGGFGVDQPQHF. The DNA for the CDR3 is TGTGCCAGCAGCACAGGGGGGTTTGGTGTCGATCAGCCCCAGCATTTT. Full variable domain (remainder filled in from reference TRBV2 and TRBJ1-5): EPEVTQTPSHQVTQMGQEVILRCVPISNHLYFYWYRQILGQKVEFLVSFYNNEISEKSEIFDDQFSVERPDGSNFTLKIRSTKLEDSAMYFCASSTGGFGVDQPQHFGDGTRLSIL.

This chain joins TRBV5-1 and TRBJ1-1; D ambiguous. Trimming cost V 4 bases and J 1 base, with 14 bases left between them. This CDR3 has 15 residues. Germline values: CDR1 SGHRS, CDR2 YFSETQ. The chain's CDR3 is CASSGLWGENTEAFF. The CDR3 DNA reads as TGCGCCAGCAGCGGCTTATGGGGAGAGAACACTGAAGCTTTCTTT.

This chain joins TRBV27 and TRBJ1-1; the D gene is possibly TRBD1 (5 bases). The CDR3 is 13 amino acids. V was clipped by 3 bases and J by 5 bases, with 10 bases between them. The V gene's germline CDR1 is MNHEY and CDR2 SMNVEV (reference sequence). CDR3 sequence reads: CASSFGARTEAFF. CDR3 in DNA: TGTGCCAGCAGTTTTGGGGCGAGGACTGAAGCTTTCTTT.

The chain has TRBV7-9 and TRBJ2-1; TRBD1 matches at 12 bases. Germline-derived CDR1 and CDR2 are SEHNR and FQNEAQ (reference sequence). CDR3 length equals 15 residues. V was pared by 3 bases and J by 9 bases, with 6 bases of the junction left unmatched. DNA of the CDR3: TGTGCCAGCAGCTTTTGGGACAGGGGGCGTTCTGAGCAGTTCTTC. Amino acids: CASSFWDRGRSEQFF.

The DNA for the CDR3 is TGTGCCAGCAGTTTAGGCCCGAGTGGGGGAATCTACGAGCAGTACTTC. This codes for CASSLGPSGGIYEQYF. The rearrangement joins TRBV27 to TRBJ2-7; D possibly uses TRBD1 or TRBD2 (5 bases each). In germline, CDR1 is MNHEY, CDR2 SMNVEV (reference sequence). The CDR3 runs to 16 residues. The V and J ends lost 2 bases and 3 bases respectively, with 17 bases between them.

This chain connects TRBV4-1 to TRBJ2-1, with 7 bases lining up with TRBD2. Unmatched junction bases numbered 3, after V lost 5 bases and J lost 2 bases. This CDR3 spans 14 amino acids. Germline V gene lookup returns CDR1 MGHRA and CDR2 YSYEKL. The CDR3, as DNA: TGCGCCAGCAGCGCTGGACTAGCCTACAATGAGCAGTTCTTC. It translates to CASSAGLAYNEQFF.

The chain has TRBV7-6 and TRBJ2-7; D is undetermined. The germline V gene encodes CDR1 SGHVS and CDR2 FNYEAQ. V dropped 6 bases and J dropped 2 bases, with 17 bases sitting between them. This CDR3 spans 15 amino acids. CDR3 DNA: TGTGCCAGCAGTCTCGCCCCGGTCCCCCCCTACGAGCAGTACTTC. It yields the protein CASSLAPVPPYEQYF.

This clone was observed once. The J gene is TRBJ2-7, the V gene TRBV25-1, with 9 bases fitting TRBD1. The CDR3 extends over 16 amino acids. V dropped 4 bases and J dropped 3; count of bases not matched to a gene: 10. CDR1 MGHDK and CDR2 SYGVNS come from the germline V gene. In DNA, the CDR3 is TGTGCCAGCAGTGGGGGACAGGGAGGAGGAAGCTACGAGCAGTACTTC. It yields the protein CASSGGQGGGSYEQYF.

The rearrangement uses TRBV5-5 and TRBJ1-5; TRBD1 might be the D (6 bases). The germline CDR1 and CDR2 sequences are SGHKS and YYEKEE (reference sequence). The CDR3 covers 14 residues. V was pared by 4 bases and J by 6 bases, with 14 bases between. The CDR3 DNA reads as TGTGCCAGCAGCCCACAGGGAATCGGTCAGCCCCAGCATTTT. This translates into CASSPQGIGQPQHF. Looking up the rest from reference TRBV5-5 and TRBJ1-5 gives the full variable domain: DAGVTQSPTHLIKTRGQQVTLRCSPISGHKSVSWYQQVLGQGPQFIFQYYEKEERGRGNFPDRFSARQFPNYSSELNVNALLLGDSALYLCASSPQGIGQPQHFGDGTRLSIL.